These 27 T cell receptor beta chains share one sample of origin, sequenced in a study of blood T cell repertoires in COVID-19. Clones were sequenced by immunoSEQ multiplex PCR, and TCRdb holds only the in-frame ones, with some missing. The sample shows under 200,000 clones, 86% of them seen only once. Sample: PBMCs or T cells enriched from blood (not recorded which). These receptors were obtained from a man between 35 and 55 years old with acute COVID-19.

J is TRBJ1-2 and V is TRBV28; 7 bases agree with TRBD1. V lost 8 bases and J lost 6; bases outside the gene matches: 12. Germline V lookup: CDR1 MDHEN, CDR2 SYDVKM. CDR3 length: 14 amino acids. CDR3 region: CASLEGGEGDGYTF. DNA for the CDR3: TGTGCCAGCCTCGAAGGGGGCGAGGGGGATGGCTACACCTTC.

This chain uses TRBV5-1 with TRBJ2-7; the match to TRBD2 covers 11 bases. The V and J ends lost 4 bases and 0 bases, in that order; junction bases with no gene match: 6. CDR3 length equals 16 residues. The V gene's germline CDR1 is SGHRS and CDR2 YFSETQ. The CDR3: CASSSLAGGPSYEQYF. CDR3 sequence (DNA): TGCGCCAGCAGCAGTCTAGCGGGAGGTCCCTCCTACGAGCAGTACTTC. The whole variable domain, remainder taken from reference TRBV5-1 and TRBJ2-7, is KAGVTQTPRYLIKTRGQQVTLSCSPISGHRSVSWYQQTPGQGLQFLFEYFSETQRNKGNFPGRFSGRQFSNSRSEMNVSTLELGDSALYLCASSSLAGGPSYEQYFGPGTRLTVT.

The rearrangement links TRBV28 to TRBJ2-5; 13 bases match TRBD2. V was pared by 6 bases and J by 3 bases, with 7 bases of the junction left unmatched. CDR1 is MDHEN and CDR2 is SYDVKM in the germline V gene. This CDR3 region has 16 residues. CDR3 sequence (DNA): TGTGCCAGCAGCCTGGGACTAGCGGGAACAAAAGAGACCCAGTACTTC. Its protein product is CASSLGLAGTKETQYF.

The rearrangement links TRBV11-2 to TRBJ2-7; weak D call: TRBD1 (6 bases). The germline gives CDR1 SGHAT, CDR2 FQNNGV. V was pared by 7 bases and J by 6 bases, with 10 bases between. This CDR3 contains 11 residues. The CDR3 coding sequence is TGTGCCAGCACAGGGGCCGGCGAGCAGTACTTC. Amino acids: CASTGAGEQYF.

In this sample, this clone turned up a few times. The J gene is TRBJ1-5, the V gene TRBV30; TRBD1 might be the D (5 bases). Trimming stripped 1 base from V and 6 bases from J, with 10 bases between. CDR1 and CDR2 from the germline V gene are GTSNPN and SVGIG (reference sequence). CDR3 length: 13 amino acids. The CDR3, as DNA: TGTGCCTGGAGTGAGCAGGGCGGTCAGCCCCAGCATTTT. Translated, it gives CAWSEQGGQPQHF.

Remarks on this clone: At one of its ends the junction is not consistent with the germline gene, which may arise from a read error. Here the CDR3 DNA reads TGCGCCAGCAGGTGGGACACGGCTAATGAAAAACTGATTTTT. It codes for CASRWDTANEKLIF. The chain couples TRBV4-1 to TRBJ1-4; D may be TRBD1 (6 bases). The length of the CDR3 is 14 residues. In germline, CDR1 is MGHRA, CDR2 YSYEKL.

The chain links TRBV18 to TRBJ2-1; TRBD1 aligns across 7 bases. J gave up 9 bases and V 6 bases, and 5 bases lay outside the gene matches. The V gene's germline CDR1 is KGHSH and CDR2 LQKENI. The CDR3 is 12 residues long. The CDR3 sequence: CASSPTGAEQFF. The DNA of the CDR3 is TGTGCCAGCTCGCCAACAGGGGCTGAGCAGTTCTTC.

The chain links TRBV21-1 to TRBJ1-5; the table names TRBD1, a call not compared with the DNA. TRBV21-1 is a pseudogene. This CDR3 contains 18 residues. The CDR3, as DNA: TGTGCCAGCAGCAAACCCAGGGGGACTTTTTGGGGCAATCAGCCCCAGCATTTT. It codes for CASSKPRGTFWGNQPQHF.

This chain links TRBV4-1 with TRBJ2-1; D unclear. V dropped 4 bases and J dropped 2 bases, with 15 bases sitting between them. This CDR3 has 16 residues. CDR1 and CDR2 (germline): MGHRA, YSYEKL. CDR3 in DNA: TGCGCCAGCAGCCCCCTCCTCGGAGCGACCTACAATGAGCAGTTCTTC. Its protein product is CASSPLLGATYNEQFF.

The chain has TRBV28 and TRBJ1-2; 9 positions match TRBD1. This CDR3 is 12 amino acids long. Losses at the gene ends were 6 bases for V and 7 bases for J; bases not matched to a gene: 3. Germline V gives CDR1 MDHEN, CDR2 SYDVKM. The CDR3 coding sequence is TGTGCCAGCAGGGGACAGGGTCGTGGCTACACCTTC. Amino acids: CASRGQGRGYTF.

The CDR3 spells CASSEETGGAGGYTF. The CDR3 region has the DNA TGTGCCAGCAGTGAGGAGACAGGGGGCGCCGGTGGCTACACCTTC. The chain joins TRBV6-1 to TRBJ1-2; the match to TRBD1 covers 10 bases. The germline CDR1 and CDR2 sequences are MNHNS and SASEGT. V was pared by 3 bases and J by 7 bases, with 8 bases of the junction left unmatched. The CDR3 runs 15 residues.

J is TRBJ1-2 and V is TRBV5-1; possibly TRBD1 for D (5 bases). From germline, CDR1 is SGHRS and CDR2 YFSETQ. This CDR3 region has 14 residues. The V end lost 5 bases, the J end lost 8 bases, and 19 bases lay between the germline ends. CDR3: CASSLATGEEGYTF. The CDR3 region has the DNA TGCGCCAGCAGTTTAGCCACGGGGGAGGAAGGCTACACCTTC.

The J gene is TRBJ1-3, the V gene TRBV7-9; D not certain. CDR3 length: 14 residues. The ends were cut back, 2 bases at V and 2 bases at J, with 7 bases in the middle. CDR1 is SEHNR, CDR2 FQNEAQ, per germline (reference sequence). In DNA form, the CDR3 reads TGTGCCAGCAGCTTATACGCTACTGGAAACACCATATATTTT. Translation gives CASSLYATGNTIYF.

This chain joins TRBV6-5 and TRBJ1-2; D not resolved. From germline, CDR1 is MNHEY and CDR2 SVGAGI. The CDR3 runs 13 residues. Between the trimmed V and J ends, which lost 0 bases and 9 bases, there was a span of 11 bases. DNA for the CDR3: TGTGCCAGCAGTTACTCGGGAGTTCGGAGCTACACCTTC. Its translation is CASSYSGVRSYTF.

The chain employs TRBV30 and TRBJ1-3; D gene ambiguous. Per the germline V gene, CDR1 is GTSNPN and CDR2 is SVGIG (reference sequence). Trimming stripped 2 bases from V and 2 bases from J, with 7 bases between. The CDR3 length is 13 residues. The CDR3 loop reads CAWSTGTGNTIYF. CDR3 in DNA: TGTGCCTGGAGTACCGGGACTGGAAACACCATATATTTT.

The chain couples TRBV19 to TRBJ2-6; possible D gene TRBD2, 5 bases. This CDR3 has 15 amino acids. Germline V gene lookup returns CDR1 LNHDA and CDR2 SQIVND (reference sequence). The V end was cut by 3 bases, the J end by 0 bases, with 6 bases between. CDR3 residues: CASSMGSSGANVLTF. The CDR3 DNA follows: TGTGCCAGTAGTATGGGGAGCTCTGGGGCCAACGTCCTGACTTTC.

This rearrangement joins TRBV18 to TRBJ1-1; D not resolved. The CDR3 covers 12 residues. Germline assignment: CDR1 KGHSH and CDR2 LQKENI. Trimming cost V 1 base and J 8 bases, with 8 bases left between them. DNA of the CDR3: TGTGCCAGCTCACCACTGGGCCAGGAAGCTTTCTTT. Its translation is CASSPLGQEAFF.

The rearrangement joins TRBV9 to TRBJ1-1; maybe TRBD1 (6 bases). Germline V gene data show CDR1 as SGDLS and CDR2 as YYNGEE. Between the trimmed V and J ends, which lost 10 bases and 10 bases, there was a span of 23 bases. The CDR3 covers 13 residues. CDR3 sequence: CAVGGLIPSSAFF. The CDR3 nucleotides read TGTGCCGTAGGGGGTCTGATACCCTCTTCAGCTTTCTTT.

J is TRBJ2-1 and V is TRBV28, with D perhaps matching TRBD2 (5 bases). In germline, CDR1 is MDHEN, CDR2 SYDVKM. The CDR3 has 17 residues. Trimming stripped 6 bases from V and 0 bases from J, with 18 bases between. CDR3 coding DNA: TGTGCCAGCAGCCATGGACTTCGCGGTAGCTCCTACAATGAGCAGTTCTTC. It encodes CASSHGLRGSSYNEQFF.

The V gene is TRBV27, the J gene TRBJ2-7; D may be TRBD1 (6 bases). Deletions cut 5 bases from V and 4 bases from J, with 9 bases between. The CDR3 is 12 amino acids. Looked up from germline, CDR1 is MNHEY and CDR2 is SMNVEV (reference sequence). CDR3 bases: TGTGCCAGCAGTAAACAGGGTTACGAGCAGTACTTC. Protein sequence: CASSKQGYEQYF.

For the CDR3, the DNA is TGTGCCAGCAGTTTGCCAGGGGTCGATGAGCAGTTCTTC. Its translation is CASSLPGVDEQFF. This chain uses TRBV28 with TRBJ2-1, with a weak D call TRBD1 (6 bases). The V and J ends lost 3 bases and 8 bases respectively, with 11 bases between them. Germline lookup yields CDR1 MDHEN and CDR2 SYDVKM. The CDR3 sequence is 13 residues long.

The chain links TRBV27 to TRBJ2-7, with 7 nucleotides matching TRBD1. Germline CDR1 and CDR2: MNHEY and SMNVEV (reference sequence). Germline trimming cut 4 bases from V and 4 bases from J; bases unmatched to any gene: 13. The CDR3 totals 16 residues. The CDR3 region is CASSSHQTGKSYEQYF. The CDR3 DNA is TGTGCCAGCAGTTCCCATCAGACAGGGAAGTCGTACGAGCAGTACTTC.

This rearrangement joins TRBV28 to TRBJ1-2; D is perhaps TRBD1 (6 bases). Germline-derived CDR1 and CDR2 are MDHEN and SYDVKM. The CDR3 loop spans 14 amino acids. Between the trimmed V and J ends, which lost 6 bases and 6 bases, there was a span of 17 bases. The CDR3: CASRTGIKSDGYTF. CDR3 nucleotides: TGTGCCAGCAGGACAGGTATTAAGAGTGATGGCTACACCTTC.

This chain joins TRBV2 and TRBJ2-1; 8 bases line up with TRBD2. CDR1 and CDR2 (germline): SNHLY, FYNNEI. The CDR3 is 16 residues long. V lost 5 bases and J lost 8; bases outside the gene matches: 14. The CDR3 nucleotides are TGTGCCAGCAGTCGAATGGAGATAGCGGGACTTCATGAGCAGTTCTTC. Its translation: CASSRMEIAGLHEQFF.

J is TRBJ2-5 and V is TRBV2; 9 nucleotides align to TRBD1. Per germline, CDR1 SNHLY and CDR2 FYNNEI. V trimming: 8 bases; J trimming: 4 bases; junction bases outside the gene matches: 11. The CDR3 contains 15 residues. CDR3 DNA sequence: TGTGCCAGCCAATCCCGCACAGGGGGCATAGAGACCCAGTACTTC. It is translated as CASQSRTGGIETQYF.

The chain has TRBV27 and TRBJ1-5; TRBD1 might be the D (5 bases). The V gene's germline CDR1 is MNHEY and CDR2 SMNVEV (reference sequence). The CDR3 has 13 amino acids. Trimming pared 3 bases from V and 9 bases from J, leaving 12 bases between. CDR3 DNA: TGTGCCAGCAGTTTGGGGGGAACCGGGCCCCAGCATTTT. The encoded protein is CASSLGGTGPQHF.

The rearrangement links TRBV30 to TRBJ2-2; 7 bases are a match to TRBD2. Germline CDR1 GTSNPN, CDR2 SVGIG (reference sequence). This CDR3 comprises 14 residues. J gave up 0 bases and V 7 bases, and 5 bases lay outside the gene matches. CDR3 coding DNA: TGTGCCTTCGTAGCGGGTGCGAACACCGGGGAGCTGTTTTTT. Translated, it gives CAFVAGANTGELFF.